A single sample is the source of the 28 T cell receptor beta chains below, sequenced in a study of T cells expressing NK-cell markers. Reprocessing the 5' RACE reads, TCRdb reports a single entry for every CDR3 protein and omits DNA. This repertoire comprises some 140,000 distinct CDR3 sequences; its ten largest clones make up 37%. Sequenced: blood T cells: a sorted CD56 or NKG2C T cell subset, CD4+ or CD8+ T cells, or bulk PBMC T cells (not recorded which). Receptors originate from a woman aged 50 to 60 in good health.

V usage is TRBV12-5 and J usage is TRBJ2-1. The CDR3 spans 15 residues. Germline-derived CDR1 and CDR2 are LGHNT and FRNRAP. CDR3 sequence reads: CASGTETLGYNEQFF.

V gene TRBV5-6 combines with J gene TRBJ1-4. This CDR3 is 16 amino acids long. The germline V gene has CDR1 SGHDT and CDR2 YYEEEE. The chain's CDR3 is CASSLSPGRRAEKLFF.

The chain is built from TRBV3-1 and TRBJ2-1; the D gene TCRdb calls, TRBD1, cannot be checked with no DNA. This CDR3 comprises 16 residues. The germline gives CDR1 LGHDT, CDR2 YNNKEL (reference sequence). The CDR3 spells CASSQDKGDSYDEQFF.

The chain couples TRBV7-9 to TRBJ2-1; the D call of TRBD2 rests on TCRdb alone, since no DNA is present to check it. Germline values: CDR1 SEHNR, CDR2 FQNEAQ (reference sequence). The CDR3 extends over 14 amino acids. The CDR3 here is CASRGSGGWNEQFF.

The V call is TRBV5-8, the J call TRBJ2-2; checking the TCRdb D call of TRBD1 is not possible without DNA. The CDR3 is 13 residues long. The V gene's germline CDR1 is SGHTS and CDR2 YDEGEE. The CDR3: CASSSRRGGELFF.

The V call is TRBV27, the J call TRBJ1-6. Germline CDR1 reads MNHEY; CDR2 reads SMNVEV (reference sequence). This CDR3 is built from 15 residues. This CDR3 is CASKGPDGYNSPLHF.

CDR3 residues: CAISKTGGSGELFF. This chain uses TRBV28 with TRBJ2-2; TCRdb's D gene call, TRBD1, goes unchecked for lack of DNA. Germline V lookup: CDR1 MDHEN, CDR2 SYDVKM. The CDR3 has 14 amino acids.

The genes are TRBV6-1 and TRBJ1-2. This CDR3 spans 15 amino acids. Germline CDR1 reads MNHNS; CDR2 reads SASEGT. CDR3 protein: CASSVVVGSNYGYTF.

This chain uses TRBV21-1 with TRBJ2-5; TCRdb proposes TRBD2, but this gene call is untestable without DNA. TRBV21-1 is a pseudogene. The CDR3 has 17 residues. The CDR3 here is CASSHRAGGLRLETQYF.

V gene TRBV11-2 combines with J gene TRBJ1-2; TCRdb reports TRBD1, a call that lacks DNA to check it against. The CDR3 sequence is 16 residues long. Per the germline V gene, CDR1 is SGHAT and CDR2 is FQNNGV. This chain's CDR3 is CASSLVWGDRDRGYTF. Together with reference TRBV11-2 and TRBJ1-2, the CDR3 gives the full variable domain: EAGVAQSPRYKIIEKRQSVAFWCNPISGHATLYWYQQILGQGPKLLIQFQNNGVVDDSQLPKDRFSAERLKGVDSTLKIQPAKLEDSAVYLCASSLVWGDRDRGYTFGSGTRLTVV.

The chain couples TRBV12-3 or TRBV12-4 to TRBJ2-5; with no DNA, the TCRdb D assignment of TRBD2 cannot be verified. This CDR3 contains 16 residues. The CDR3 sequence: CASSFLGGQYQETQYF.

The chain uses TRBV13 and TRBJ2-3; TCRdb returns TRBD1, unconfirmable since there is no DNA. CDR3 length: 14 amino acids. CDR1 PRHDT and CDR2 FYEKMQ come from the germline V gene (reference sequence). CDR3 sequence reads: CASSLRDPTDTQYF.

The rearrangement joins TRBV5-4 to TRBJ1-6. The CDR3 loop spans 14 amino acids. Germline V gene sequence: CDR1 SGHNT, CDR2 YYREEE (reference sequence). The chain's CDR3 is CASSLDGPNSPLHF.

The chain links TRBV7-9 to TRBJ2-3; TCRdb returns TRBD1, unconfirmable since there is no DNA. The CDR3 sequence is 15 residues long. CDR1 SEHNR and CDR2 FQNEAQ come from the germline V gene (reference sequence). CDR3 region: CASSVGGPRTDTQYF.

The gene calls are TRBV19 and TRBJ2-7; TCRdb's D call, TRBD2, is unchecked because there is no DNA. This CDR3 region has 15 residues. Germline V gene lookup returns CDR1 LNHDA and CDR2 SQIVND (reference sequence). The CDR3 here is CASSTFGTSGYEQYF.

The chain employs TRBV29-1 and TRBJ2-5; TCRdb proposes TRBD2, but this gene call is untestable without DNA. This CDR3 comprises 13 residues. Germline V gene sequence: CDR1 SQVTM, CDR2 ANQGSEA. The CDR3: CSVDYEGEETQYF.

Here the CDR3 reads CSVEGSAGVVETQYF. V is TRBV29-1 and J is TRBJ2-5; the D call from TCRdb, TRBD2, cannot be confirmed without DNA. The CDR3 has 15 residues. From germline, CDR1 is SQVTM and CDR2 ANQGSEA.

The chain joins TRBV5-1 to TRBJ2-7. CDR1 is SGHRS and CDR2 is YFSETQ in the germline V gene. This CDR3 is 14 amino acids long. The CDR3 region is CASSLASGTYEQYF. Supplemented by reference TRBV5-1 and TRBJ2-7, the full variable domain reads KAGVTQTPRYLIKTRGQQVTLSCSPISGHRSVSWYQQTPGQGLQFLFEYFSETQRNKGNFPGRFSGRQFSNSRSEMNVSTLELGDSALYLCASSLASGTYEQYFGPGTRLTVT.

CDR3 amino acids: CASSLRDREGDTQYF. The chain has TRBV5-1 and TRBJ2-3; TCRdb designates TRBD1, a call that cannot be tested without DNA. The CDR3 runs 15 residues. Germline assignment: CDR1 SGHRS and CDR2 YFSETQ.

This chain connects TRBV4-2 to TRBJ1-4. The CDR3 has 16 residues. Germline assignment: CDR1 LGHNA and CDR2 YNFKEQ. The CDR3 loop is CASSQDGYAANEKLFF.

This chain connects TRBV7-9 to TRBJ1-4; the TCRdb D gene call, TRBD1, has no DNA to confirm it. The CDR3 is 14 amino acids. Germline V lookup: CDR1 SEHNR, CDR2 FQNEAQ (reference sequence). The CDR3: CASSSRKGQEKLFF.

The chain links TRBV12-3 or TRBV12-4 to TRBJ2-5. This CDR3 region has 14 residues. CDR3 amino acids: CASSLGAIQETQYF.

V and J are TRBV3-1 and TRBJ2-5. The CDR3 extends over 14 amino acids. Germline CDR1 and CDR2: LGHDT and YNNKEL (reference sequence). CDR3 sequence reads: CASSQVTEQETQYF.

The rearrangement joins TRBV3-1 to TRBJ1-5; TCRdb's assignment of TRBD1 cannot be checked, as there is no DNA. Germline V gene lookup returns CDR1 LGHDT and CDR2 YNNKEL (reference sequence). The length of the CDR3 is 15 residues. This CDR3 is CASSQGDRVSQPQHF. Combining the CDR3 with reference TRBV3-1 and TRBJ1-5 gives the whole variable domain DTAVSQTPKYLVTQMGNDKSIKCEQNLGHDTMYWYKQDSKKFLKIMFSYNNKELIINETVPNRFSPKSPDKAHLNLHINSLELGDSAVYFCASSQGDRVSQPQHFGDGTRLSIL.

The chain is built from TRBV6-6 and TRBJ2-1; as DNA is missing, the TRBD2 call by TCRdb cannot be tested. CDR1 and CDR2 (germline): MNHNY, SVGAGI (reference sequence). The CDR3 is made up of 12 amino acids. The CDR3 here is CASSTGEGLEFF.

The CDR3 protein is CASSPLRVSYEQYF. V and J are TRBV4-1 and TRBJ2-7; TCRdb's assignment of TRBD1 cannot be checked, as there is no DNA. The length of the CDR3 is 14 residues. Germline CDR1 and CDR2: MGHRA and YSYEKL.

The chain couples TRBV12-3 or TRBV12-4 to TRBJ2-1; TCRdb gives TRBD1 as the D gene, but with no DNA this cannot be confirmed. This CDR3 comprises 14 residues. The CDR3 sequence: CASSFGGGRDEQFF.

The chain combines TRBV24-1 with TRBJ2-1; TCRdb names TRBD2, which stays unverified in the absence of DNA. Germline-derived CDR1 and CDR2 are KGHDR and SFDVKD. There are 15 residues in the CDR3. CDR3 region: CATSDGERDYNEQFF.